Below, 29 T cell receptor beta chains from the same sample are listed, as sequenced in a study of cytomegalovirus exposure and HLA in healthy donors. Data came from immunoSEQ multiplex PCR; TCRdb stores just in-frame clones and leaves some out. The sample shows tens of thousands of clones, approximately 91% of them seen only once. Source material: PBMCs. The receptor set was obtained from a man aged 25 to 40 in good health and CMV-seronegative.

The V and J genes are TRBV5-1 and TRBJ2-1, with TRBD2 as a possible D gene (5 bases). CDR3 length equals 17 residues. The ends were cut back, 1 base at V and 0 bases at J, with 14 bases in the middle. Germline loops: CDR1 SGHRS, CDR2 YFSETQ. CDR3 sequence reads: CASSLWGVTLSYNEQFF. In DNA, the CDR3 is TGCGCCAGCAGCTTGTGGGGAGTTACCCTCTCCTACAATGAGCAGTTCTTC.

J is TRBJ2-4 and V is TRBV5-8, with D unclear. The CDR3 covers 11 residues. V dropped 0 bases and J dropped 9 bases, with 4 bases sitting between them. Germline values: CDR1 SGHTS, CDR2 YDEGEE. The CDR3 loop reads CASSLDRIQYF. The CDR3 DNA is TGTGCCAGCAGCTTGGATCGCATTCAGTACTTC.

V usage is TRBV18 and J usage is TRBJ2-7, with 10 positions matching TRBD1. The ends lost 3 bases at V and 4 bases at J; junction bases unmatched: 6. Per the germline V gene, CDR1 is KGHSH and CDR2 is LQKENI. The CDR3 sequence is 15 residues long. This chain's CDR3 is CASSPPGTGAYEQYF. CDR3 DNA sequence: TGTGCCAGCTCACCGCCCGGGACAGGGGCTTACGAGCAGTACTTC.

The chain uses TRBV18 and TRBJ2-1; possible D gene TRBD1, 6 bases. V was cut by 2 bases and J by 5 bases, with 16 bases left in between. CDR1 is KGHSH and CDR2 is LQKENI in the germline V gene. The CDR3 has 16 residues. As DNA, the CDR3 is TGTGCCAGCTCACCATCGGACAGTGACCAAAACAATGAGCAGTTCTTC. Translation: CASSPSDSDQNNEQFF.

The CDR3 region is CASSSGSQTYGYTF. The CDR3 nucleotides read TGTGCCAGCAGCTCGGGGAGCCAAACTTATGGCTACACCTTC. The V gene is TRBV7-8, the J gene TRBJ1-2, with D unresolved. CDR1 is SGHVS, CDR2 FQNEAQ, per germline. The V end was cut by 4 bases, the J end by 5 bases, with 14 bases between. This CDR3 is built from 14 residues.

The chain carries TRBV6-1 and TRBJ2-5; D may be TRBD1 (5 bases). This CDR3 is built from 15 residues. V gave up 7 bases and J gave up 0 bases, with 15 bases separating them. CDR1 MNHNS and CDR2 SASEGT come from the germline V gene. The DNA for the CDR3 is TGTGCCAGCACCAGAATAAGGACAAACCAAGAGACCCAGTACTTC. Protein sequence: CASTRIRTNQETQYF.

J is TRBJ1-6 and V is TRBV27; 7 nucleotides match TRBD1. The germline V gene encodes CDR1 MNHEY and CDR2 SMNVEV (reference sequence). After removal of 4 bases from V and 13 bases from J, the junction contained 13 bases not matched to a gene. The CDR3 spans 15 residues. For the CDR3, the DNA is TGTGCCAGCAGTTCACCGGGACAGTCTTTGGTTCCCCTCCACTTT. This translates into CASSSPGQSLVPLHF.

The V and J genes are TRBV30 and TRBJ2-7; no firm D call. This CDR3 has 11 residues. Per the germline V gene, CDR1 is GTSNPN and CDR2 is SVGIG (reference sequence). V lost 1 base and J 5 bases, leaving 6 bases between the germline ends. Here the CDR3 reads CAWSARDEQYF. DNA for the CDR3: TGTGCCTGGAGTGCTCGGGACGAGCAGTACTTC.

CDR3 in amino acids: CASSLYGILEGQTYSNQPQHF. CDR3 DNA: TGTGCCAGCAGCTTGTATGGAATCTTAGAGGGACAAACTTATAGCAATCAGCCCCAGCATTTT. The chain has TRBV7-6 and TRBJ1-5; D is perhaps TRBD1 (6 bases). Between the trimmed V and J ends, which lost 3 bases and 0 bases, there was a span of 27 bases. Germline CDR1 SGHVS, CDR2 FNYEAQ. The CDR3 is made up of 21 amino acids.

CDR3 loop: CASSSYLAGAYEQYF. The DNA for the CDR3 is TGTGCCAGCAGCTCCTACTTAGCGGGGGCCTACGAGCAGTACTTC. The chain recombines TRBV7-2 with TRBJ2-7; 9 nucleotides align to TRBD2. The germline CDR1 and CDR2 sequences are SGHTA and FQGNSA. Trimming cost V 4 bases and J 2 bases; bases outside gene matches: 6. The CDR3 sequence is 15 residues long.

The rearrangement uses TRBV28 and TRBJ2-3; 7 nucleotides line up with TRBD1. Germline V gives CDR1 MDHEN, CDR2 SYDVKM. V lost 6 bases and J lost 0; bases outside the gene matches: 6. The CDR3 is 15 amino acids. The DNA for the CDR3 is TGTGCCAGCAGATCCGGGACAGCGAGCACAGATACGCAGTATTTT. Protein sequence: CASRSGTASTDTQYF.

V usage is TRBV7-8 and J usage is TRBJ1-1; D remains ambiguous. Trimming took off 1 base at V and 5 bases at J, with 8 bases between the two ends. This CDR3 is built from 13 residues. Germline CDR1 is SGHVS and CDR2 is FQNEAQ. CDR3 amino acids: CASSLGAGTEAFF. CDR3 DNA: TGTGCCAGCAGCTTAGGGGCAGGTACTGAAGCTTTCTTT. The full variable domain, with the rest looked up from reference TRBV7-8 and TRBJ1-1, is GAGVSQSPRYKVAKRGQDVALRCDPISGHVSLFWYQQALGQGPEFLTYFQNEAQLDKSGLPSDRFFAERPEGSVSTLKIQRTQQEDSAVYLCASSLGAGTEAFFGQGTRLTVV.

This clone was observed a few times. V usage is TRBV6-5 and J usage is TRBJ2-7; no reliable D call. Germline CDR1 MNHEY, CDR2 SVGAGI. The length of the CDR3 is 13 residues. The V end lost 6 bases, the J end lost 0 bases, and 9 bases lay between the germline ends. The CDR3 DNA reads TGTGCCAGCAGCCATGGTAGCTCCTACGAGCAGTACTTC. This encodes CASSHGSSYEQYF.

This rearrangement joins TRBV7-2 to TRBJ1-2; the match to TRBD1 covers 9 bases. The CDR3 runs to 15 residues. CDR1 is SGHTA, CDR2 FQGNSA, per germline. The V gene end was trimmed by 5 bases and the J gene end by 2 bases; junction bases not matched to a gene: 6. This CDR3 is CASSRRQGGNYGYTF. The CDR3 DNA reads TGTGCCAGCAGCCGTCGACAGGGGGGGAACTATGGCTACACCTTC. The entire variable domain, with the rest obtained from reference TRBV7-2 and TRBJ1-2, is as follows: GAGVSQSPSNKVTEKGKDVELRCDPISGHTALYWYRQSLGQGLEFLIYFQGNSAPDKSGLPSDRFSAERTGGSVSTLTIQRTQQEDSAVYLCASSRRQGGNYGYTFGSGTRLTVV.

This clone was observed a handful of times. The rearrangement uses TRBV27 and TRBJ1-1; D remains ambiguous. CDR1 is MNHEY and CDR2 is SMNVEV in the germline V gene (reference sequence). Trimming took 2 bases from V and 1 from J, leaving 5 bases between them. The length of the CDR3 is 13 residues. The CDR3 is CASSLQQNTEAFF. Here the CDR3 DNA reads TGTGCCAGCAGTTTACAACAGAACACTGAAGCTTTCTTT.

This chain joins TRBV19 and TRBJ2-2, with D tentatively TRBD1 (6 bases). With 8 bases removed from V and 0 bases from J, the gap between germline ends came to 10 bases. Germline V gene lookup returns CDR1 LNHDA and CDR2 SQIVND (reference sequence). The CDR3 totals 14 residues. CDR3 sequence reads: CASGTSANTGELFF. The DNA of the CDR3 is TGTGCCAGTGGGACATCCGCGAACACCGGGGAGCTGTTTTTT.

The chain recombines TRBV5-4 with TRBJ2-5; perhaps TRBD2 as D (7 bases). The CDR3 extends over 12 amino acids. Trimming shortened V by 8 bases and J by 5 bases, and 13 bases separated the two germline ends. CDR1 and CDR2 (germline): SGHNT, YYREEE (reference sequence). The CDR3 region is CARGGVGETQYF. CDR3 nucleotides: TGTGCCAGAGGGGGGGTTGGTGAGACCCAGTACTTC.

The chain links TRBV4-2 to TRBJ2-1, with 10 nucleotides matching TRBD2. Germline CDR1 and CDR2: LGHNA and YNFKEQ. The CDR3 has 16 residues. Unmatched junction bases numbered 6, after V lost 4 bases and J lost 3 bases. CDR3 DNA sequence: TGTGCCAGCAGCCGGGAGAGCGGGGGGGACTACAATGAGCAGTTCTTC. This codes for CASSRESGGDYNEQFF.

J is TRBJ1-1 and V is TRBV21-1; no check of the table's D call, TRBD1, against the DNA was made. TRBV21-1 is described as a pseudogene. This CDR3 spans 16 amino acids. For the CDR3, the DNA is TGTGCCAGCAGCATCGGACAGGGGGCCCAGAACACTGAAGCTTTCTTT. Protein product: CASSIGQGAQNTEAFF.

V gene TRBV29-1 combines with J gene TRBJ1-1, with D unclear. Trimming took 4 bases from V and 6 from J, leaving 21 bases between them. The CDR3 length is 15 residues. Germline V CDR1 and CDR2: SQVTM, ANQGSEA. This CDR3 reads CSVVGETAGKAEAFF. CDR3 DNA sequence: TGCAGCGTTGTTGGGGAAACAGCGGGGAAGGCTGAAGCTTTCTTT.

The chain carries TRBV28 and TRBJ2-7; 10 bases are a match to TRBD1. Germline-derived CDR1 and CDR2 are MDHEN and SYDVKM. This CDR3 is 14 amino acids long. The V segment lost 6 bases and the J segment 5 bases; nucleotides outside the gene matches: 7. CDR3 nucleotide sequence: TGTGCCAGCAGAGGGCGACAGGGGGCTGACGAGCAGTACTTC. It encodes CASRGRQGADEQYF.

The CDR3 here is CATSRGILSGGNTIYF. CDR3 coding DNA: TGTGCCACCAGCAGAGGCATCCTAAGTGGTGGAAACACCATATATTTT. This rearrangement joins TRBV15 to TRBJ1-3, with no clear D. The ends were cut back, 1 base at V and 3 bases at J, with 13 bases in the middle. This CDR3 comprises 16 residues. Germline CDR1 reads LNHNV; CDR2 reads YYDKDF (reference sequence). Full variable domain (remainder filled in from reference TRBV15 and TRBJ1-3): DAMVIQNPRYQVTQFGKPVTLSCSQTLNHNVMYWYQQKSSQAPKLLFHYYDKDFNNEADTPDNFQSRRPNTSFCFLDIRSPGLGDTAMYLCATSRGILSGGNTIYFGEGSWLTVV.

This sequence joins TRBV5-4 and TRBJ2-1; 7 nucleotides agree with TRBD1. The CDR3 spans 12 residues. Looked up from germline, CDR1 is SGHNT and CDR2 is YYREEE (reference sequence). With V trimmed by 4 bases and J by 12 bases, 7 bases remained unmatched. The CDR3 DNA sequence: TGTGCCAGCAGCCCAACAGGGGATGGGCAGTTCTTC. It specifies CASSPTGDGQFF.

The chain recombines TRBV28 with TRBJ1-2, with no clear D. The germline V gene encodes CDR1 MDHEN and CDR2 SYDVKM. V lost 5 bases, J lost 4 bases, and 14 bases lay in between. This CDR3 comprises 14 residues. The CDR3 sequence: CASSNSFTFYGYTF. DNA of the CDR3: TGTGCCAGCAGTAACAGCTTTACCTTCTATGGCTACACCTTC.

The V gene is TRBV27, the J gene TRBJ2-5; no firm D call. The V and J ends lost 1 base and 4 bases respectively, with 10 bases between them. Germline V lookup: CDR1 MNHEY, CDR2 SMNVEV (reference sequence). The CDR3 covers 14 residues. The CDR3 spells CASSLFGTRETQYF. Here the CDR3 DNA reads TGTGCCAGCAGTTTATTTGGCACCCGAGAGACCCAGTACTTC.

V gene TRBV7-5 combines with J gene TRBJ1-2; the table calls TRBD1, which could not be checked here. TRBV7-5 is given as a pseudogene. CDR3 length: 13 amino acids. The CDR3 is CARSPDRDYGYTF. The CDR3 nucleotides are TGTGCCAGAAGCCCGGACAGGGACTATGGCTACACCTTC.

The CDR3 DNA is TGTGCCAGTAGCCCCTTTGCCGGGAGGTCCTACGAGCAGTACTTC. Translated: CASSPFAGRSYEQYF. The chain couples TRBV27 to TRBJ2-7; 7 bases match TRBD2. The CDR3 is made up of 15 amino acids. The J segment lost 1 base and the V segment lost 9 bases, leaving 12 bases of the junction unmatched. Germline V gene lookup returns CDR1 MNHEY and CDR2 SMNVEV (reference sequence).

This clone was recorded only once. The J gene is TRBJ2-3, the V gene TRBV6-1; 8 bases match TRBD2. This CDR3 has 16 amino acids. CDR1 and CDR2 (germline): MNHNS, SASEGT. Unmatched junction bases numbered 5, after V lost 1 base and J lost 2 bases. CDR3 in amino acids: CASSEVGLAVTDTQYF. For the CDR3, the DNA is TGTGCCAGCAGTGAAGTTGGACTAGCTGTCACAGATACGCAGTATTTT.

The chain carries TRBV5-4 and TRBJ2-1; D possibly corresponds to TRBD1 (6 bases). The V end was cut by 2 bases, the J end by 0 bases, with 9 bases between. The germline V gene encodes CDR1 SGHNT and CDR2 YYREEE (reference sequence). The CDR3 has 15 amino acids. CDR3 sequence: CASSLSGDSYNEQFF. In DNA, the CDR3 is TGTGCCAGCAGCTTATCAGGGGACTCCTACAATGAGCAGTTCTTC.